What follows are 21 T cell receptor beta chains derived from one specimen sequenced in a study of radiotherapy plus CTLA-4 blockade in lung cancer. TCRdb's copy holds only in-frame clones and misses some; the assay was immunoSEQ multiplex PCR. Among around 95,000 clones listed, under 90% were seen once. Material: peripheral blood, obtained from a patient treated with radiotherapy plus ipilimumab. The receptors were sampled from a human donor with non-small cell lung cancer who had stable disease on radiotherapy plus ipilimumab.

The chain uses TRBV7-2 and TRBJ2-7; D gene unclear. Trimming took 5 bases from V and 6 from J, leaving 17 bases between them. This CDR3 is built from 14 residues. Per germline, CDR1 SGHTA and CDR2 FQGNSA. CDR3 coding DNA: TGTGCCAGCAGCGCAAGACCCCTGGGAAGCGAGCAGTACTTC. Translating it yields CASSARPLGSEQYF.

V is TRBV5-6 and J is TRBJ2-5, with no clear D. Looked up from germline, CDR1 is SGHDT and CDR2 is YYEEEE. V was trimmed by 1 base and J by 6 bases, leaving 10 bases between them. The CDR3 has 13 amino acids. This CDR3 is CASSLTGVKTQYF. CDR3 in DNA: TGTGCCAGCAGCTTGACTGGGGTGAAGACCCAGTACTTC.

The rearrangement joins TRBV5-6 to TRBJ1-1, with TRBD1 matching 10 bases. Germline V lookup: CDR1 SGHDT, CDR2 YYEEEE. The junction had 8 bases not matched to a gene; V was cut back by 4 bases and J by 2 bases. There are 16 residues in the CDR3. The CDR3, as DNA: TGTGCCAGCAGCGTAGACAGGGGGCGAATAAACACTGAAGCTTTCTTT. This translates into CASSVDRGRINTEAFF.

The genes are TRBV28 and TRBJ1-4; 7 positions agree with TRBD1. The V segment lost 2 bases and the J segment 3 bases; nucleotides outside the gene matches: 9. In germline, CDR1 is MDHEN, CDR2 SYDVKM. The CDR3 sequence is 17 residues long. The CDR3 DNA follows: TGTGCCAGCAGTTTAGGGAGGGGGCAGGGCGCTAATGAAAAACTGTTTTTT. Translating it yields CASSLGRGQGANEKLFF.

The chain has TRBV7-3 and TRBJ2-2, with D unclear. Germline lookup yields CDR1 SGHTA and CDR2 FQGTGA. V lost 5 bases to trimming and J lost 5 bases, with 15 bases between them. CDR3 length equals 15 residues. As DNA, the CDR3 is TGTGCCAGCAGCCAGAGGACGGTGGGGACCGGGGAGCTGTTTTTT. Protein sequence: CASSQRTVGTGELFF.

The chain is built from TRBV5-1 and TRBJ1-4; 7 nucleotides agree with TRBD1. V shed 2 bases, J shed 3 bases, and the junction held 4 bases outside the gene matches. This CDR3 is built from 15 residues. Germline V lookup: CDR1 SGHRS, CDR2 YFSETQ. The CDR3 region has the DNA TGCGCCAGCAGCTTAACAGGGGTTGCTAATGAAAAACTGTTTTTT. It is translated as CASSLTGVANEKLFF.

The chain joins TRBV9 to TRBJ2-3, with D perhaps TRBD1 (5 bases). Per the germline V gene, CDR1 is SGDLS and CDR2 is YYNGEE. The CDR3 has 14 residues. Trimming stripped 0 bases from V and 5 bases from J, with 10 bases between. This CDR3 is CASSVGQGGDTQYF. CDR3 bases: TGTGCCAGCAGCGTAGGGCAGGGCGGAGATACGCAGTATTTT.

This sequence joins TRBV5-4 and TRBJ2-1; D unclear. The V end lost 0 bases, the J end lost 7 bases, and 8 bases lay between the germline ends. This CDR3 is 13 amino acids long. Germline lookup yields CDR1 SGHNT and CDR2 YYREEE (reference sequence). Written as DNA, the CDR3 is TGTGCCAGCAGCTTGGAAAAAAGAAATGAGCAGTTCTTC. Protein: CASSLEKRNEQFF.

The rearrangement links TRBV18 to TRBJ1-1; D not certain. There are 13 residues in the CDR3. V lost 2 bases, J lost 3 bases, and 7 bases lay in between. Germline V gene data show CDR1 as KGHSH and CDR2 as LQKENI. The CDR3 DNA sequence: TGTGCCAGCTCACCAAGGGAAGACACTGAAGCTTTCTTT. Translation: CASSPREDTEAFF.

J is TRBJ1-2 and V is TRBV30; 8 nucleotides agree with TRBD1. V was pared by 2 bases and J by 2 bases, with 4 bases of the junction left unmatched. The CDR3 loop spans 14 amino acids. Germline CDR1 GTSNPN, CDR2 SVGIG (reference sequence). The CDR3 region is CAWSFGQGNYGYTF. The CDR3 DNA reads as TGTGCCTGGAGTTTCGGACAGGGCAACTATGGCTACACCTTC.

V gene TRBV7-9 combines with J gene TRBJ2-3, with 10 bases lining up with TRBD2. V was clipped by 0 bases and J by 0 bases; unmatched bases: 6. The length of the CDR3 is 18 residues. Germline V lookup: CDR1 SEHNR, CDR2 FQNEAQ (reference sequence). The CDR3 coding sequence is TGTGCCAGCAGCTTAGCGATAGCTAGCGGGGGAAGCACAGATACGCAGTATTTT. It translates to CASSLAIASGGSTDTQYF.

V usage is TRBV14 and J usage is TRBJ2-2; D is uncertain. Trimming shortened V by 0 bases and J by 0 bases, and 8 bases separated the two germline ends. The V gene's germline CDR1 is SGHDN and CDR2 FVKESK. This CDR3 is built from 16 residues. The CDR3 nucleotides are TGTGCCAGCAGCCAAGAAGGCTACTCGAACACCGGGGAGCTGTTTTTT. It specifies CASSQEGYSNTGELFF.

The chain carries TRBV6-4 and TRBJ2-3; tentatively, D is TRBD2 (6 bases). V shed 5 bases and J shed 3 bases, with 12 bases lying between them. The germline V gene has CDR1 MRHNA and CDR2 SNTAGT. This CDR3 is 14 amino acids long. The CDR3 protein is CASSPSDGTDTQYF. The CDR3 DNA is TGTGCCAGCAGTCCTAGCGACGGAACAGATACGCAGTATTTT.

The chain recombines TRBV6-9 with TRBJ2-2, with 14 nucleotides matching TRBD2. Germline CDR1 MNHGY, CDR2 SVAAGI. CDR3 length: 20 residues. V was pared by 6 bases and J by 2 bases, with 14 bases of the junction left unmatched. CDR3 in DNA: TGTGCCAGCAGCCAAGACACGACTAGCGGGGGGGAGCTAAACACCGGGGAGCTGTTTTTT. Translation gives CASSQDTTSGGELNTGELFF.

The chain is built from TRBV7-9 and TRBJ1-2; 12 bases match TRBD1. From germline, CDR1 is SEHNR and CDR2 FQNEAQ (reference sequence). The length of the CDR3 is 16 residues. V dropped 5 bases and J dropped 7; count of bases not matched to a gene: 11. The CDR3 DNA is TGTGCCAGCAGCCGGGGTGGGACAGGGGGCCTTGGTGGCTACACCTTC. This translates into CASSRGGTGGLGGYTF.

The V gene is TRBV10-2, the J gene TRBJ2-7, with D maybe TRBD2 (7 bases). The CDR3 covers 16 residues. The V gene's germline CDR1 is WSHSY and CDR2 SAAADI. Trimming pared 3 bases from V and 1 base from J, leaving 16 bases between. CDR3 coding DNA: TGCGCCAGCAGTGATGTGGGGGGGCAGAGGTCCTACGAGCAGTACTTC. Translating it yields CASSDVGGQRSYEQYF.

The chain employs TRBV5-4 and TRBJ2-7; TRBD2 matches 9 bases. Germline CDR1 SGHNT, CDR2 YYREEE (reference sequence). With V trimmed by 1 base and J by 3 bases, 14 bases remained unmatched. This CDR3 has 18 residues. The CDR3 nucleotides are TGTGCCAGCAGCTTGCGGAGGGGGGCGCGGGAGGGGTTCTACGAGCAGTACTTC. It translates to CASSLRRGAREGFYEQYF.

This chain links TRBV5-4 with TRBJ2-7; 10 nucleotides align to TRBD2. The CDR3 is 16 amino acids. CDR1 is SGHNT and CDR2 is YYREEE in the germline V gene (reference sequence). Losses at the gene ends were 3 bases for V and 3 bases for J; bases not matched to a gene: 9. The CDR3 coding sequence is TGTGCCAGCAGCTCCTCACTAGCGGGGTCCCTCTACGAGCAGTACTTC. It specifies CASSSSLAGSLYEQYF.

V and J are TRBV2 and TRBJ2-3; D is ambiguous. The CDR3 has 12 amino acids. V gave up 6 bases and J gave up 7 bases, with 11 bases separating them. CDR1 and CDR2 (germline): SNHLY, FYNNEI. DNA of the CDR3: TGTGCCAGCAGGTCCTCTCTCCATACGCAGTATTTT. This encodes CASRSSLHTQYF. Complete variable domain (other parts from reference TRBV2 and TRBJ2-3): EPEVTQTPSHQVTQMGQEVILRCVPISNHLYFYWYRQILGQKVEFLVSFYNNEISEKSEIFDDQFSVERPDGSNFTLKIRSTKLEDSAMYFCASRSSLHTQYFGPGTRLTVL.

The V call is TRBV30, the J call TRBJ2-3, with TRBD1 identical over 8 bases. The CDR3 covers 16 residues. Trimming took 0 bases from V and 0 from J; bases not matched to a gene: 5. Germline V lookup: CDR1 GTSNPN, CDR2 SVGIG (reference sequence). CDR3 sequence (DNA): TGTGCCTGGAGTGTAAGGGACAGGCCGAGCACAGATACGCAGTATTTT. Its protein is CAWSVRDRPSTDTQYF.

This chain connects TRBV18 to TRBJ2-5; D ambiguous. The length of the CDR3 is 13 residues. Germline loops: CDR1 KGHSH, CDR2 LQKENI. Trimming pared 3 bases from V and 4 bases from J, leaving 9 bases between. In DNA form, the CDR3 reads TGTGCCAGCTCACCCCCCCCGGGAGAGACCCAGTACTTC. Protein product: CASSPPPGETQYF.